These 27 T cell receptor beta chains were all obtained from the same sample, sequenced in a study of tumor and adjacent non-tumor tissue in lung cancer. RNA was extracted from bulk tissue without any cell sorting. Distant lung tissue was collected more than 3 cm away from the tumor edge. Three rounds of nested PCR, following a modified ARM-PCR protocol, produced the TCRbeta library. Using its own MiXCR run on the multiplex PCR reads, TCRdb lists one record per CDR3 protein. The sample includes over 40,000 distinct CDR3 sequences, roughly 69% of them seen just once. Sequenced material: distant non-tumor lung tissue. The source of these receptors is a woman aged 60-75 years with non-small cell lung cancer.

The CDR3 DNA is TGCGCCAGCACCCTAAAGACTCTCACGACAGGGGAGGTCTATGGCTACACCTTC. Its translation is CASTLKTLTTGEVYGYTF. The rearrangement uses TRBV4-1 and TRBJ1-2; 8 nucleotides line up with TRBD1. Germline V CDR1 and CDR2: MGHRA, YSYEKL. The ends lost 7 bases at V and 4 bases at J; junction bases unmatched: 20. There are 18 residues in the CDR3.

On this clonotype: The junction differs from germline at one of its ends, possibly a read error. The chain links TRBV6-2 or TRBV6-3 to TRBJ1-1; D not certain. In germline, CDR1 is MNHEY, CDR2 SVGEGT. The CDR3 contains 12 residues. CDR3 bases: TGTGCCAGCAGTCGAGACTGCACTAAAGCTTTCTTT. Translating gives CASSRDCTKAFF.

This clonotype was recorded many times. The chain employs TRBV7-8 and TRBJ1-6, with D tentatively TRBD1 (5 bases). Germline V lookup: CDR1 SGHVS, CDR2 FQNEAQ. Trimming removed 6 bases at V and 6 bases at J, with 15 bases between. This CDR3 has 15 amino acids. In DNA form, the CDR3 reads TGTGCCAGCAGGTTCCAAGACAGCGGTAATTCACCCCTCCACTTT. Amino acid sequence: CASRFQDSGNSPLHF.

A remark on this clonotype: The junction and the germline gene differ at one end; a read error may be behind it. This chain links TRBV29-1 with TRBJ2-1; D ambiguous. The CDR3 spans 9 residues. CDR1 and CDR2 (germline): SQVTM, ANQGSEA. In DNA, the CDR3 is TGTAAGGTTGGGAATGGGCAGTTCTTC. Translated: CKVGNGQFF.

This rearrangement joins TRBV6-2 or TRBV6-3 to TRBJ2-1, with 13 bases fitting TRBD2. CDR3 length equals 19 residues. V gave up 5 bases and J gave up 4 bases; unmatched junction bases: 14. CDR1 and CDR2 (germline): MNHEY, SVGEGT. This CDR3 is CASSPPGTSGELIYNEQFF. As DNA, the CDR3 is TGTGCCAGCAGTCCTCCCGGGACTAGCGGGGAGCTGATTTACAATGAGCAGTTCTTC.

For this clonotype: Since the CDR3 does not end with the conserved phenylalanine or tryptophan, this likely comes from a read error. The CDR3 spells CASTSGTGAFHEQYL. The CDR3 DNA sequence: TGTGCCAGCACCTCGGGAACAGGGGCCTTTCACGAGCAGTACCTC. The gene calls are TRBV11-2 and TRBJ2-7, with TRBD1 identical over 7 bases. Germline assignment: CDR1 SGHAT and CDR2 FQNNGV. This CDR3 contains 15 residues. V trimming: 7 bases; J trimming: 5 bases; junction bases outside the gene matches: 14.

This clonotype was observed a few times. The CDR3 does not end in the conserved phenylalanine or tryptophan, so this is likely a read error. The DNA is omitted, as the CDR3 cannot be located on it reliably, and the CDR3 follows TCRdb's listing. The rearrangement links TRBV30 to TRBJ1-6. CDR1 and CDR2 (germline): GTSNPN, SVGIG (reference sequence). The CDR3 sequence runs 13 residues, both termini included. CDR3 residues: CACTAEYNSPFHS.

About this clonotype: A junction end diverges from the germline sequence, so it may reflect a read error. This chain joins TRBV24-1 and TRBJ1-2, with unresolved D. Looked up from germline, CDR1 is KGHDR and CDR2 is SFDVKD. The CDR3 consists of 11 residues. In DNA form, the CDR3 reads TGTACCACCAGTGATTTCATGGCTTACACCTTC. As protein: CTTSDFMAYTF.

As for this clonotype: This sequence may be a read error, since a much larger clone differs from it by one base. V is TRBV7-9 and J is TRBJ1-1; TRBD1 might be the D (5 bases). Germline CDR1 and CDR2: SEHNR and FQNEAQ (reference sequence). This CDR3 spans 11 amino acids. Here the CDR3 reads CATSSTGEAFF. CDR3 nucleotides: TGTGCCACCAGCTCCACAGGCGAAGCTTTCTTT.

This clonotype was observed once. One end of the junction fails to match germline, which may point to a read error. The V and J genes are TRBV6-1 and TRBJ2-7, with D perhaps matching TRBD1 (6 bases). Germline lookup yields CDR1 MNHNS and CDR2 SASEGT. This CDR3 region has 15 residues. CDR3 in DNA: TGTGCCACCAGTGACTCTCGACAGGTTTGGTACGAGCAGCATTTC. This encodes CATSDSRQVWYEQHF.

This clonotype has more than one count but fewer than ten. A much larger clone sits a single nucleotide away, making a read error possible. Because it lacks the conserved phenylalanine or tryptophan at the end, this CDR3 is likely a read error. V usage is TRBV18 and J usage is TRBJ1-6; D might be TRBD1 (5 bases). The CDR3 sequence is 17 residues long. V was shortened by 2 bases and J by 0 bases, with 11 bases between the two germline ends. CDR1 KGHSH and CDR2 LQKENI come from the germline V gene. This CDR3 is CASSPSAGSSYNSPLHS. The CDR3 DNA reads TGTGCCAGCTCACCATCGGCAGGGAGCTCCTATAATTCACCCCTCCACTCT.

Comments on this clonotype: The final CDR3 position lacks the conserved phenylalanine or tryptophan, pointing to a likely read error. The chain has TRBV6-2 or TRBV6-3 and TRBJ2-1; D may be TRBD2 (6 bases). Germline CDR1 is MNHEY and CDR2 is SVGEGT. The length of the CDR3 is 15 residues. Trimming took 6 bases from V and 9 from J, leaving 21 bases between them. The CDR3 nucleotides are TGTGCCAGCAGCTCATCAGCGGGTAACCACAGTGAGCAGTTCCTC. Translated: CASSSSAGNHSEQFL.

About this clonotype: In this CDR3 the conserved last residue, phenylalanine or tryptophan, is missing, so a read error is likely. This rearrangement joins TRBV11-2 to TRBJ2-6, with D unclear. CDR3 length: 14 residues. Trimming cost V 6 bases and J 1 base, with 7 bases left between them. The germline gives CDR1 SGHAT, CDR2 FQNNGV. DNA for the CDR3: TGTGCCAGCAGTCCCCTATCTGGGGCCAACGTCCTGACTCCC. It specifies CASSPLSGANVLTP.

Details on this clonotype: This could be a read error, since a much larger clone is one nucleotide away. This chain connects TRBV24-1 to TRBJ2-3, with 7 bases matching TRBD1. The CDR3 totals 15 residues. Germline loops: CDR1 KGHDR, CDR2 SFDVKD. CDR3: CVTSDPRQGSDTQYF. For the CDR3, the DNA is TGTGTCACCAGTGACCCTAGACAGGGTTCAGATACGCAGTATTTT.

The chain joins TRBV11-2 to TRBJ1-6; tentative D call: TRBD1 (5 bases). Germline CDR1 and CDR2: SGHAT and FQNNGV. There are 17 residues in the CDR3. V was cut by 8 bases and J by 10 bases, with 27 bases left in between. The CDR3 loop reads CASADLANRRPSSPLHF. The CDR3 DNA reads as TGTGCCAGCGCTGACTTAGCGAACAGGAGGCCGAGCTCACCCCTCCACTTT.

Worth noting for this clonotype: A much larger clone differs from this one at a single base, so this may be a read error. The chain combines TRBV20-1 with TRBJ1-2; D unresolved. CDR1 DFQATT and CDR2 SNEGSKA come from the germline V gene (reference sequence). The length of the CDR3 is 13 residues. Trimming shortened V by 0 bases and J by 2 bases, and 7 bases separated the two germline ends. The CDR3 DNA reads TGCAGTGCTAGAGAACCAGGAAACTATGGCTACACCTTC. Translated, it gives CSAREPGNYGYTF.

There are many counts of this clonotype. The V and J genes are TRBV7-8 and TRBJ1-3; D possibly corresponds to TRBD1 (6 bases). The germline V gene encodes CDR1 SGHVS and CDR2 FQNEAQ. CDR3 length: 15 residues. The V and J ends lost 5 bases and 2 bases respectively, with 13 bases between them. The chain's CDR3 is CASSQTGSPGNTIYF. The CDR3 nucleotides read TGTGCCAGCAGCCAAACAGGGTCGCCTGGAAACACCATATATTTT. Looking up the rest from reference TRBV7-8 and TRBJ1-3 gives the full variable domain: GAGVSQSPRYKVAKRGQDVALRCDPISGHVSLFWYQQALGQGPEFLTYFQNEAQLDKSGLPSDRFFAERPEGSVSTLKIQRTQQEDSAVYLCASSQTGSPGNTIYFGEGSWLTVV.

Worth noting for this clonotype: No conserved phenylalanine or tryptophan is present at the end of the CDR3, so a read error is the likely explanation. The chain links TRBV6-6 to TRBJ1-1; the match to TRBD1 covers 9 bases. This CDR3 is built from 14 residues. V was clipped by 8 bases and J by 3 bases; unmatched bases: 7. The germline V gene encodes CDR1 MNHNY and CDR2 SVGAGI (reference sequence). CDR3 in DNA: TGTGCCAGCGGCGGACAGGGGCGCGACACTGAAGCTTTCCTT. Translation: CASGGQGRDTEAFL.

Points on this clonotype: The junction shows a germline mismatch at one end, possibly a read error. The rearrangement links TRBV4-2 to TRBJ2-3; D is ambiguous. There are 14 residues in the CDR3. The V gene's germline CDR1 is LGHNA and CDR2 YNFKEQ. CDR3 bases: TGTGCCAGCAGTCAAGAAGCGCGATCCGATACGCAGTATTTT. It yields the protein CASSQEARSDTQYF.

With respect to this clonotype: The junction departs from the called germline gene at one end, perhaps through a read error. CDR3 sequence: CVSSMNTGELFF. In nucleotides, the CDR3 is TGTGTCAGCAGCATGAACACCGGGGAGCTGTTTTTT. This sequence joins TRBV11-3 and TRBJ2-2; D is ambiguous. This CDR3 contains 12 residues. Looked up from germline, CDR1 is SGHNT and CDR2 is YENEEA.

This clonotype was detected once. The final CDR3 position lacks the conserved phenylalanine or tryptophan, pointing to a likely read error. The rearrangement joins TRBV29-1 to TRBJ2-5; TRBD1 might be the D (6 bases). Trimming cost V 6 bases and J 7 bases, with 12 bases left between them. The length of the CDR3 is 11 residues. Per the germline V gene, CDR1 is SQVTM and CDR2 is ANQGSEA. DNA of the CDR3: TGCAGCGTACAGGGCAAGGGGACCCAGTACCTC. Its protein product is CSVQGKGTQYL.

A word on this clonotype: The missing conserved phenylalanine or tryptophan at the end of this CDR3 makes a read error likely. The chain combines TRBV11-2 with TRBJ2-5, with D maybe TRBD1 (6 bases). From germline, CDR1 is SGHAT and CDR2 FQNNGV. Trimming cost V 5 bases and J 2 bases, with 12 bases left between them. The CDR3 spans 14 residues. The CDR3 coding sequence is TGTGCCAGCAGCCCACAGGGCGATCAAGAGACCCAGTACTTA. It yields the protein CASSPQGDQETQYL.

To note about this clonotype: Its ends do not fully match the called genes, so a read error is possible. The rearrangement links TRBV20-1 to TRBJ2-3; 8 nucleotides align to TRBD1. This CDR3 spans 14 amino acids. The germline V gene has CDR1 DFQATT and CDR2 SNEGSKA (reference sequence). The CDR3: CSVRPGQDYDTQYF. CDR3 sequence (DNA): TGTAGTGTTAGACCGGGACAGGATTACGATACGCAGTATTTT.

The chain recombines TRBV6-5 with TRBJ1-1; D gene uncertain. Germline V gives CDR1 MNHEY, CDR2 SVGAGI. The CDR3 is 11 amino acids. With 6 bases removed from V and 10 bases from J, the gap between germline ends came to 12 bases. The CDR3 spells CASSPGIGAFF. The CDR3, as DNA: TGTGCCAGCAGCCCCGGTATCGGAGCTTTCTTT.

A remark on this clonotype: One end of the junction varies from germline; a read error may be responsible. This sequence joins TRBV12-3 or TRBV12-4 and TRBJ2-1; 8 nucleotides align to TRBD1. This CDR3 has 15 residues. The CDR3 protein is CAISDNRGKGTEQFF. CDR3 nucleotide sequence: TGTGCCATCAGTGATAACAGGGGGAAGGGCACTGAGCAGTTCTTC.

In the case of this clonotype: A read error is likely, as this CDR3 ends without the conserved phenylalanine or tryptophan. It is unclear where the CDR3 begins or ends on the DNA, so no DNA is shown, and the CDR3 is as TCRdb lists it. This chain links TRBV14 with TRBJ1-1; the D call TRBD1 from the table was never checked on the DNA. The CDR3 comprises 12 residues, both ends counted. The germline gives CDR1 SGHDN, CDR2 FVKESK. CDR3 sequence: CASSRDRVEAFL.

Judged by abundance, this clonotype is medium-sized (0.01 to 0.1%). This chain joins TRBV12-3 or TRBV12-4 and TRBJ2-4, with D perhaps TRBD1 or TRBD2 (5 bases each). The CDR3 contains 12 residues. Deletions cut 6 bases from V and 6 bases from J, with 9 bases between. The CDR3 nucleotides are TGTGCCAGCAGCCCTGGGGGAAACATTCAGTACTTC. Its translation: CASSPGGNIQYF.